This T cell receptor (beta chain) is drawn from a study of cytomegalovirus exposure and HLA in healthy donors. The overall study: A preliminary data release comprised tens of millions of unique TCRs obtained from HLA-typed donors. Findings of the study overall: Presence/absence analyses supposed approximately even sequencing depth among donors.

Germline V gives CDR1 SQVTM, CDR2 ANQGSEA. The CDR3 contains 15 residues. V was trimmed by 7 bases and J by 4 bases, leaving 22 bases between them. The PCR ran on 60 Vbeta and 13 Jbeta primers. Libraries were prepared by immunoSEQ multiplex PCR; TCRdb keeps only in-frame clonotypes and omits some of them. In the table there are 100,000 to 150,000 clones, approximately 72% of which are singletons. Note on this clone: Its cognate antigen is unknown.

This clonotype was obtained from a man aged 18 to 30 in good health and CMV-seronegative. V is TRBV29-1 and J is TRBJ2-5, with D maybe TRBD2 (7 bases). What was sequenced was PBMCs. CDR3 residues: CSAAGVAGARETQYF. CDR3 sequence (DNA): TGCAGCGCAGCAGGGGTCGCGGGAGCGCGAGAGACCCAGTACTTC.